The 26 T cell receptor beta chains below all came from one sample that was sequenced in a study of T cell responses to AZD1222 COVID-19 vaccine. Assay: immunoSEQ multiplex PCR; the TCRdb copy retains only in-frame clones and omits some. The sample consists of around 100,000 clones, approximately 89% of them appearing once. Material: peripheral blood, obtained on day 0 of AZD1222 vaccination. Receptors were obtained from an adult in good health.

V and J are TRBV6-5 and TRBJ1-6, with unresolved D. Germline CDR1 MNHEY, CDR2 SVGAGI. The V gene lost 11 bases and the J gene lost 1 base, with 12 bases spanning the gap. CDR3 length: 14 amino acids. DNA of the CDR3: TGTGCCTCGAAAGAGGGATCCTATAATTCACCCCTCCACTTT. Translated, it gives CASKEGSYNSPLHF.

This clone is a singleton in its sample. The V gene is TRBV12-3 or TRBV12-4, the J gene TRBJ1-5; D is ambiguous. There are 12 residues in the CDR3. V lost 1 base and J 6 bases, leaving 4 bases between the germline ends. CDR3 loop: CASSLVRQPQHF. The CDR3 DNA is TGTGCCAGCAGTTTAGTTCGTCAGCCCCAGCATTTT.

The V gene is TRBV30, the J gene TRBJ1-4; no clear D. The germline V gene encodes CDR1 GTSNPN and CDR2 SVGIG (reference sequence). The CDR3 is made up of 14 amino acids. V lost 0 bases, J lost 7 bases, and 12 bases lay in between. The CDR3 loop is CAWSVRQIPEKLFF. CDR3 nucleotide sequence: TGTGCCTGGAGTGTACGTCAGATTCCTGAAAAACTGTTTTTT.

This rearrangement joins TRBV10-3 to TRBJ1-5, with D maybe TRBD1 (6 bases). Trimming cost V 3 bases and J 6 bases, with 9 bases left between them. Per the germline V gene, CDR1 is ENHRY and CDR2 is SYGVKD. CDR3 length equals 13 residues. The CDR3 protein is CAISDGGLQPQHF. Here the CDR3 DNA reads TGTGCCATCAGTGACGGGGGGCTTCAGCCCCAGCATTTT.

The chain is built from TRBV4-2 and TRBJ1-1, with TRBD1 as a possible D gene (5 bases). Germline CDR1 LGHNA, CDR2 YNFKEQ. V lost 4 bases and J lost 0, with 9 bases in between. This CDR3 contains 14 residues. The CDR3 DNA sequence: TGTGCCAGCAGCCCGGGACCGTTGAACACTGAAGCTTTCTTT. Its protein product is CASSPGPLNTEAFF.

The chain recombines TRBV11-2 with TRBJ2-1; D may be TRBD2 (6 bases). Per germline, CDR1 SGHAT and CDR2 FQNNGV. The CDR3 is made up of 14 amino acids. The V end was cut by 9 bases, the J end by 9 bases, with 21 bases between. The CDR3 DNA reads as TGTGCCAGTCGACTGGCCCCTGACGGGAGTGAGCAGTTCTTC. This encodes CASRLAPDGSEQFF.

The gene calls are TRBV19 and TRBJ2-7; D remains ambiguous. The CDR3 consists of 13 residues. Germline V gene lookup returns CDR1 LNHDA and CDR2 SQIVND (reference sequence). Trimming took off 8 bases at V and 3 bases at J, with 14 bases between the two ends. CDR3 nucleotide sequence: TGTGCCAGTGCTCCGGGTTCCCGCTACGAGCAGTACTTC. It specifies CASAPGSRYEQYF.

The chain combines TRBV7-2 with TRBJ1-5, with 12 bases lining up with TRBD1. V trimming: 4 bases; J trimming: 5 bases; junction bases outside the gene matches: 6. The CDR3 extends over 16 amino acids. CDR1 is SGHTA, CDR2 FQGNSA, per germline. The DNA of the CDR3 is TGTGCCAGCAGCTCGTCGGGACAGGGGGCTTATCAGCCCCAGCATTTT. It specifies CASSSSGQGAYQPQHF.

The chain links TRBV3-1 (or the pseudogene TRBV3-2) to TRBJ2-1; TRBD2 agrees at 7 bases. Germline V lookup: CDR1 LGHDT, CDR2 YNNKEL (reference sequence). This CDR3 contains 13 residues. J was trimmed by 9 bases and V by 5 bases; bases with no gene match: 7. CDR3 sequence: CASSGLGRPEQFF. CDR3 DNA: TGTGCCAGCAGCGGACTAGGCCGGCCTGAGCAGTTCTTC.

V is TRBV5-1 and J is TRBJ2-3; TRBD1 aligns across 10 bases. V lost 4 bases and J lost 1; bases outside the gene matches: 6. In germline, CDR1 is SGHRS, CDR2 YFSETQ. The CDR3 sequence is 16 residues long. CDR3 coding DNA: TGCGCCAGCAGCATCAGAGGGACAGGGGGCACAGATACGCAGTATTTT. As protein: CASSIRGTGGTDTQYF.

The V call is TRBV2, the J call TRBJ2-7, with D unclear. Germline V CDR1 and CDR2: SNHLY, FYNNEI. The length of the CDR3 is 12 residues. V was cut by 6 bases and J by 2 bases, with 8 bases left in between. CDR3 nucleotide sequence: TGTGCCAGCAGCGCTCGTACCTACGAGCAGTACTTC. This codes for CASSARTYEQYF.

The V gene is TRBV20-1, the J gene TRBJ1-1, with D unclear. The CDR3 loop spans 11 amino acids. CDR1 and CDR2 from the germline V gene are DFQATT and SNEGSKA (reference sequence). Trimming shortened V by 6 bases and J by 6 bases, and 11 bases separated the two germline ends. CDR3 region: CSAIGRAEAFF. The CDR3 region has the DNA TGCAGTGCCATCGGACGAGCTGAAGCTTTCTTT.

The rearrangement joins TRBV6-2 or TRBV6-3 to TRBJ1-4; D is undetermined. This CDR3 has 15 amino acids. Per the germline V gene, CDR1 is MNHEY and CDR2 is SVGEGT. Trimming shortened V by 7 bases and J by 0 bases, and 12 bases separated the two germline ends. The DNA of the CDR3 is TGTGCCAGCACCCCCACGGCTTCAACTAATGAAAAACTGTTTTTT. Residues: CASTPTASTNEKLFF.

The CDR3 DNA reads as TGTGCCACCCAGGAAGAGAACACCGGGGAGCTGTTTTTT. It yields the protein CATQEENTGELFF. The V call is TRBV19, the J call TRBJ2-2; no clear D gene. The germline V and J ends were trimmed by 10 bases and 1 base, with 10 bases remaining between them. This CDR3 region has 13 residues. The germline V gene has CDR1 LNHDA and CDR2 SQIVND (reference sequence).

V is TRBV9 and J is TRBJ1-1; D is unclear. Germline V gene data show CDR1 as SGDLS and CDR2 as YYNGEE. This CDR3 region has 12 residues. V lost 4 bases, J lost 10 bases, and 14 bases lay in between. The CDR3 DNA follows: TGTGCCAGCAGCCCCGGGTCTGTGGGAGCTTTCTTT. Translated: CASSPGSVGAFF.

DNA for the CDR3: TGTGCCAGCAGCTCCGGACCGACGAACACTGAAGCTTTCTTT. Its protein is CASSSGPTNTEAFF. This sequence joins TRBV11-3 and TRBJ1-1; no clear D. V lost 4 bases to trimming and J lost 1 base, with 10 bases between them. The CDR3 runs to 14 residues. CDR1 is SGHNT and CDR2 is YENEEA in the germline V gene.

This clone was found a few times. The V and J genes are TRBV5-6 and TRBJ1-3; D gene unclear. Germline V gives CDR1 SGHDT, CDR2 YYEEEE. The V end was cut by 0 bases, the J end by 0 bases, with 13 bases between. CDR3 length: 17 residues. For the CDR3, the DNA is TGTGCCAGCAGCTTGGTCCTAAACGGGGTCTCTGGAAACACCATATATTTT. It codes for CASSLVLNGVSGNTIYF.

The chain combines TRBV7-9 with TRBJ2-3; D unclear. This CDR3 is built from 12 residues. The V and J ends lost 6 bases and 6 bases respectively, with 10 bases between them. Per germline, CDR1 SEHNR and CDR2 FQNEAQ (reference sequence). CDR3 protein: CASSQVSDTQYF. The CDR3 DNA follows: TGTGCCAGCAGTCAAGTCAGTGATACGCAGTATTTT.

The rearrangement uses TRBV15 and TRBJ1-6; D is unclear. This CDR3 contains 18 residues. CDR1 and CDR2 from the germline V gene are LNHNV and YYDKDF (reference sequence). V was cut by 0 bases and J by 11 bases, with 23 bases left in between. CDR3 in amino acids: CATSRDRPWESGGTPLHF. For the CDR3, the DNA is TGTGCCACCAGCAGAGACCGACCCTGGGAATCCGGAGGGACACCCCTCCACTTT.

The chain uses TRBV5-1 and TRBJ1-5; D call uncertain. The CDR3 is 14 amino acids. Germline-derived CDR1 and CDR2 are SGHRS and YFSETQ. V lost 5 bases and J lost 5, with 14 bases in between. In DNA, the CDR3 is TGCGCCAGCAGACTGGACGGGTCGGATCAGCCCCAGCATTTT. Translation gives CASRLDGSDQPQHF.

This clone was detected once. The chain carries TRBV6-6 and TRBJ2-5; 7 bases align to TRBD1. CDR3 length: 15 amino acids. Trimming removed 0 bases from V and 4 bases from J; junction bases left unmatched: 5. From germline, CDR1 is MNHNY and CDR2 SVGAGI (reference sequence). The CDR3 coding sequence is TGTGCCAGCAGTTACTCGAAAGGGGGCGGAGAGACCCAGTACTTC. It yields the protein CASSYSKGGGETQYF.

J is TRBJ2-2 and V is TRBV5-4, with 10 bases that match TRBD2. Losses at the gene ends were 4 bases for V and 3 bases for J; bases not matched to a gene: 0. The CDR3 runs 14 residues. The germline V gene encodes CDR1 SGHNT and CDR2 YYREEE (reference sequence). In nucleotides, the CDR3 is TGTGCCAGCAGCCTAGCGGGGGACACCGGGGAGCTGTTTTTT. Translated, it gives CASSLAGDTGELFF.

CDR3 bases: TGTGCCAGCTCACCGACGACATATGAAGCTTTCTTT. Its protein product is CASSPTTYEAFF. The chain carries TRBV18 and TRBJ1-1, with no clear D. The CDR3 runs to 12 residues. The germline CDR1 and CDR2 sequences are KGHSH and LQKENI. V lost 3 bases, J lost 7 bases, and 9 bases lay in between.

J is TRBJ1-4 and V is TRBV28; 7 nucleotides align to TRBD1. Looked up from germline, CDR1 is MDHEN and CDR2 is SYDVKM. The V segment lost 4 bases and the J segment 8 bases; nucleotides outside the gene matches: 19. This CDR3 is 18 amino acids long. The CDR3 protein is CASSSYFETGQVREKLFF. The CDR3 nucleotides are TGTGCCAGCAGTTCATACTTCGAGACAGGGCAGGTTAGGGAAAAACTGTTTTTT.

The V call is TRBV7-2, the J call TRBJ1-2; 9 nucleotides agree with TRBD1. Germline trimming cut 5 bases from V and 4 bases from J; bases unmatched to any gene: 5. The CDR3 loop spans 14 amino acids. Germline CDR1 and CDR2: SGHTA and FQGNSA. The DNA of the CDR3 is TGTGCCAGCAGCCGGGACAGGGCGGGCTATGGCTACACCTTC. Protein product: CASSRDRAGYGYTF.

The rearrangement joins TRBV5-8 to TRBJ2-7, with 10 positions matching TRBD1. V trimming: 0 bases; J trimming: 6 bases; junction bases outside the gene matches: 3. Per germline, CDR1 SGHTS and CDR2 YDEGEE. The CDR3 runs 14 residues. As DNA, the CDR3 is TGTGCCAGCAGCTTGGCCGGGACAGGGGCCGAGCAGTACTTC. It yields the protein CASSLAGTGAEQYF.